The 27 T cell receptor beta chains reported below all come from one sample, sequenced in a study of OX40 agonist ivuxolimab in advanced cancers. TCRdb's table, derived via immunoSEQ multiplex PCR, lists solely in-frame clones and lacks some. The sample shows about 73,000 clones, 75% to 95% of them seen only once. Sequences were derived from CD4+ or CD8+ T cells sorted from blood, sampled in a trial of the OX40 agonist ivuxolimab. These receptors were taken from an adult with an advanced solid tumor such as melanoma, head and neck, liver or kidney cancer.

The chain couples TRBV5-8 to TRBJ2-6; D is undetermined. V dropped 0 bases and J dropped 3 bases, with 4 bases sitting between them. This CDR3 is built from 14 residues. Germline V lookup: CDR1 SGHTS, CDR2 YDEGEE. The CDR3 region has the DNA TGTGCCAGCAGCTTGGCCCTTGGGGCCAACGTCCTGACTTTC. It codes for CASSLALGANVLTF. The complete variable domain, with remaining parts taken from reference TRBV5-8 and TRBJ2-6, reads EAGVTQSPTHLIKTRGQQATLRCSPISGHTSVYWYQQALGLGLQFLLWYDEGEERNRGNFPPRFSGRQFPNYSSELNVNALELEDSALYLCASSLALGANVLTFGAGSRLTVL.

This chain links TRBV7-2 with TRBJ1-2; D unclear. V lost 0 bases, J lost 8 bases, and 13 bases lay in between. From germline, CDR1 is SGHTA and CDR2 FQGNSA. This CDR3 is 14 amino acids long. This chain's CDR3 is CASSLAQSILGYTF. DNA for the CDR3: TGTGCCAGCAGCTTAGCGCAGTCCATCTTGGGCTACACCTTC.

The genes are TRBV4-3 and TRBJ1-4, with no clear D. CDR3 length: 11 residues. Between the trimmed V and J ends, which lost 4 bases and 15 bases, there was a span of 12 bases. Per the germline V gene, CDR1 is LGHNA and CDR2 is YSLEER. The CDR3 here is CASSRDGNLFF. DNA of the CDR3: TGCGCCAGCAGCCGAGACGGGAATTTGTTTTTT.

This clone has just one count. The V gene is TRBV6-6, the J gene TRBJ1-5; weak D call: TRBD1 (5 bases). The CDR3 has 14 residues. The germline V and J ends were trimmed by 7 bases and 7 bases, with 17 bases remaining between them. Germline assignment: CDR1 MNHNY and CDR2 SVGAGI (reference sequence). The CDR3: CASTVRGSDQPQHF. The CDR3 DNA is TGTGCCAGCACGGTTCGGGGGTCGGACCAGCCCCAGCATTTT.

This rearrangement joins TRBV13 to TRBJ2-1; D remains ambiguous. The germline gives CDR1 PRHDT, CDR2 FYEKMQ (reference sequence). V was cut by 5 bases and J by 15 bases, with 17 bases left in between. There are 12 residues in the CDR3. This chain's CDR3 is CASSLGRVLPFF. CDR3 DNA sequence: TGTGCCAGCAGCCTTGGACGGGTCCTTCCGTTCTTC.

Concerning this clone itself: The junction shows a germline mismatch at one end, possibly a read error. CDR3 sequence reads: CASSRGSTDTQYF. CDR3 coding DNA: TGTGCCAGCAGTAGGGGGAGCACAGATACGCAGTATTTT. J is TRBJ2-3 and V is TRBV10-3; TRBD1 might be the D (6 bases). This CDR3 spans 13 amino acids. Germline V CDR1 and CDR2: ENHRY, SYGVKD.

The rearrangement joins TRBV19 to TRBJ2-6; D unclear. CDR1 and CDR2 from the germline V gene are LNHDA and SQIVND (reference sequence). CDR3 length: 13 amino acids. The V end was cut by 6 bases, the J end by 3 bases, with 6 bases between. The CDR3 here is CASSPGGANVLTF. CDR3 DNA sequence: TGTGCCAGTAGCCCCGGTGGGGCCAACGTCCTGACTTTC.

The chain carries TRBV2 and TRBJ2-5; 13 nucleotides align to TRBD2. Trimming at V came to 7 bases and at J to 4 bases, leaving 6 bases not matched to a gene. The CDR3 sequence is 15 residues long. CDR1 is SNHLY and CDR2 is FYNNEI in the germline V gene. The CDR3 region has the DNA TGTGCCAGCACTGGACTAGCGGGAGCGGCAGAGACCCAGTACTTC. As protein: CASTGLAGAAETQYF.

The chain uses TRBV9 and TRBJ1-4; the match to TRBD1 covers 8 bases. This CDR3 comprises 14 residues. The V gene's germline CDR1 is SGDLS and CDR2 YYNGEE. With V trimmed by 7 bases and J by 3 bases, 5 bases remained unmatched. In DNA, the CDR3 is TGTGCCAGCCGTGGACAGGGTGCTAATGAAAAACTGTTTTTT. Amino acid sequence: CASRGQGANEKLFF.

This chain connects TRBV6-5 to TRBJ2-7, with TRBD2 identical over 10 bases. The J call may be mistaken, given a closer DNA end match to TRBJ2-1. The CDR3 is made up of 15 amino acids. Per the germline V gene, CDR1 is MNHEY and CDR2 is SVGAGI. The CDR3 here is CASRLAGGSYNEQFF. CDR3 nucleotide sequence: TGTGCCAGCAGGTTAGCGGGAGGCTCCTACAATGAGCAGTTCTTC.

The V and J genes are TRBV6-1 and TRBJ2-5, with 7 bases matching TRBD1. The V segment lost 8 bases and the J segment 1 base; nucleotides outside the gene matches: 7. Per the germline V gene, CDR1 is MNHNS and CDR2 is SASEGT. There are 14 residues in the CDR3. The CDR3 reads CASQKGAIQETQYF. CDR3 bases: TGTGCCAGCCAAAAGGGGGCCATCCAAGAGACCCAGTACTTC.

The gene calls are TRBV2 and TRBJ2-7; 8 bases are a match to TRBD1. The germline V gene encodes CDR1 SNHLY and CDR2 FYNNEI. J was trimmed by 0 bases and V by 6 bases; bases with no gene match: 7. The CDR3 runs 15 residues. CDR3 region: CASSQGQGRSYEQYF. In DNA form, the CDR3 reads TGTGCCAGCAGCCAAGGACAGGGTCGCTCCTACGAGCAGTACTTC.

The genes are TRBV25-1 and TRBJ2-5, with 8 bases identical to TRBD1. The V segment lost 4 bases and the J segment 2 bases; nucleotides outside the gene matches: 3. The length of the CDR3 is 14 residues. CDR1 and CDR2 (germline): MGHDK, SYGVNS. The CDR3: CASSVRTGQETQYF. In nucleotides, the CDR3 is TGTGCCAGCAGTGTCCGGACAGGGCAAGAGACCCAGTACTTC.

CDR3 DNA sequence: TGTGCCAGCAGTTTAACTAGCGGGAAGTACAATGAGCAGTTCTTC. It specifies CASSLTSGKYNEQFF. This rearrangement joins TRBV28 to TRBJ2-1, with 10 bases matching TRBD2. The CDR3 has 15 amino acids. J gave up 4 bases and V 2 bases, and 2 bases lay outside the gene matches. Germline V gives CDR1 MDHEN, CDR2 SYDVKM.

The V call is TRBV7-3, the J call TRBJ2-7, with 8 nucleotides matching TRBD2. CDR3 size: 15 residues. CDR1 SGHTA and CDR2 FQGTGA come from the germline V gene. V trimming: 4 bases; J trimming: 4 bases; junction bases outside the gene matches: 9. Here the CDR3 DNA reads TGTGCCAGCAGCTCGCAAGCGGGAGCGCTATACGAGCAGTACTTC. As protein: CASSSQAGALYEQYF.

The V gene is TRBV14, the J gene TRBJ1-2; a weak D match, TRBD1 (5 bases). Trimming removed 3 bases at V and 8 bases at J, with 13 bases between. Germline V gives CDR1 SGHDN, CDR2 FVKESK. The CDR3 contains 13 residues. The DNA for the CDR3 is TGTGCCAGCAGCCAGTCTTGGGGGGTCGGCTACACCTTC. The encoded protein is CASSQSWGVGYTF. Looking up the rest from reference TRBV14 and TRBJ1-2 gives the full variable domain: EAGVTQFPSHSVIEKGQTVTLRCDPISGHDNLYWYRRVMGKEIKFLLHFVKESKQDESGMPNNRFLAERTGGTYSTLKVQPAELEDSGVYFCASSQSWGVGYTFGSGTRLTVV.

This sequence joins TRBV7-2 and TRBJ1-5; no firm D call. V gave up 1 base and J gave up 5 bases, with 6 bases separating them. CDR3 size: 13 residues. Germline-derived CDR1 and CDR2 are SGHTA and FQGNSA. In DNA, the CDR3 is TGTGCCAGCAGCTTAGATAGGGATCAGCCCCAGCATTTT. Encoded protein: CASSLDRDQPQHF.

V is TRBV5-1 and J is TRBJ2-1, with 8 bases fitting TRBD2. V lost 0 bases, J lost 4 bases, and 3 bases stayed unmatched. Germline V gene sequence: CDR1 SGHRS, CDR2 YFSETQ. This CDR3 is built from 15 residues. The CDR3 DNA reads TGCGCCAGCAGCTTGGCGGGAGGGAGGTACAATGAGCAGTTCTTC. Translated, it gives CASSLAGGRYNEQFF.

A few counts support this clone. This specimen includes other DNA sequences encoding the same CDR3. The rearrangement links TRBV5-4 to TRBJ2-7; TRBD1 is a possible D gene (5 bases). Trimming took 0 bases from V and 5 from J, leaving 12 bases between them. Germline V gives CDR1 SGHNT, CDR2 YYREEE (reference sequence). This CDR3 is built from 14 residues. CDR3 protein: CASSLAGQGNEQYF. In DNA, the CDR3 is TGTGCCAGCAGCTTGGCCGGTCAGGGAAACGAGCAGTACTTC.

This rearrangement joins TRBV30 to TRBJ2-1, with D unclear. Trimming stripped 1 base from V and 4 bases from J, with 11 bases between. The CDR3 runs 14 residues. From germline, CDR1 is GTSNPN and CDR2 SVGIG (reference sequence). CDR3 region: CAWSGWTVYNEQFF. The CDR3 DNA sequence: TGTGCCTGGAGTGGCTGGACGGTATACAATGAGCAGTTCTTC.

This clone was counted a single time. The chain employs TRBV28 and TRBJ1-5, with 11 positions matching TRBD1. Germline V gives CDR1 MDHEN, CDR2 SYDVKM. The CDR3 is 16 residues long. V dropped 5 bases and J dropped 3; count of bases not matched to a gene: 6. CDR3 nucleotide sequence: TGTGCCAGCAGTACTCCGGGACAGGGGGACAATCAGCCCCAGCATTTT. This gives the protein CASSTPGQGDNQPQHF.

This chain links TRBV19 with TRBJ2-5; 14 bases fit TRBD2. Germline-derived CDR1 and CDR2 are LNHDA and SQIVND (reference sequence). The trim removed 3 bases at V and 5 bases at J, leaving 8 bases unmatched. The CDR3 has 17 residues. CDR3 region: CASSIPGLAGGGETQYF. The CDR3 DNA sequence: TGTGCCAGTAGTATCCCCGGACTAGCGGGAGGCGGTGAGACCCAGTACTTC.

With respect to this clone: Relative to the germline gene, one junction end is altered; a read error may explain this. The chain employs TRBV5-3 and TRBJ2-7; D not certain. TRBV5-3 is noted as an ORF with a role that remains uncertain. The CDR3 consists of 12 residues. CDR3 region: CASSFRGYEQYF. The CDR3 nucleotides read TGTGCCAGCAGCTTCCGCGGCTACGAGCAGTACTTC.

This rearrangement joins TRBV20-1 to TRBJ1-4; D not certain. Per germline, CDR1 DFQATT and CDR2 SNEGSKA (reference sequence). CDR3 length equals 11 residues. V dropped 5 bases and J dropped 8 bases, with 9 bases sitting between them. DNA for the CDR3: TGCAGTGCTCCCACTCGGGAAAAACTGTTTTTT. It translates to CSAPTREKLFF.

The rearrangement joins TRBV28 to TRBJ1-4; weak D call: TRBD1 (5 bases). V was cut by 3 bases and J by 11 bases, with 13 bases left in between. The germline gives CDR1 MDHEN, CDR2 SYDVKM. CDR3 length equals 13 residues. The CDR3 DNA is TGTGCCAGCAGTTTTGGGGGGGACGGGAAACTGTTTTTT. The encoded protein is CASSFGGDGKLFF.

The chain has TRBV2 and TRBJ1-5; 11 bases agree with TRBD1. The CDR3 length is 16 residues. J was trimmed by 4 bases and V by 6 bases; bases with no gene match: 8. Germline-derived CDR1 and CDR2 are SNHLY and FYNNEI. The CDR3 DNA follows: TGTGCCAGCAGAGCCGGGACAGGGGGAACTAATCAGCCCCAGCATTTT. This gives the protein CASRAGTGGTNQPQHF.

This clone showed up just once. The chain links TRBV7-3 to TRBJ2-7; the D is unclear. From germline, CDR1 is SGHTA and CDR2 FQGTGA. This CDR3 has 12 residues. Deletions cut 5 bases from V and 8 bases from J, with 13 bases between. CDR3 coding DNA: TGTGCCAGCAGCGAGGCCGCTGGCAAGCAGTACTTC. Residues: CASSEAAGKQYF. The full variable domain, rest sourced from reference TRBV7-3 and TRBJ2-7, is GAGVSQTPSNKVTEKGKYVELRCDPISGHTALYWYRQSLGQGPEFLIYFQGTGAADDSGLPNDRFFAVRPEGSVSTLKIQRTERGDSAVYLCASSEAAGKQYFGPGTRLTVT.